This T cell receptor (beta chain) emerged from a study of CD8+ T cells in alopecia areata (dated 2018 in TCRdb). Background for the entire study: The treated patients, all with moderate-to-severe alopecia areata, were enrolled in an open-label pilot trial of oral tofacitinib given at 5 to 10 mg twice daily. Patients stayed on tofacitinib for 6 to 18 months and then had 6 months of follow-up off drug so that delayed response and recurrence could be assessed. To study T cell clonal expansion in alopecia areata, the researchers applied high-throughput TCRbeta sequencing to both the C3H/HeJ mouse model and human patients. Human TCRbeta sequencing covered scalp tissue and sorted CD4+ and CD8+ peripheral blood T cells from patchy and totalis/universalis alopecia areata patients and healthy controls. Biopsies were taken from tofacitinib-treated patients at baseline and at 4 and 24 weeks of treatment, and a later scalp biopsy was taken in several of the tofacitinib-treated patients. Scalp clonality was compared across normal scalp (n=4), patchy alopecia areata scalp (n=8), and alopecia totalis/universalis scalp (n=8). The RNA source kit depended on sample type: the PAXgene miRNA kit for fixed scalp, the miRNeasy kit for PBMCs, and the RNeasy kit for mouse skin. TCRbeta CDR3 regions were amplified by immunoSEQ multiplex PCR using 35 Vbeta forward and 13 Jbeta reverse primers. What the authors observed across the whole study: Unlike mouse skin, where gammadelta T cells dominate, normal human skin contains resident alphabeta T cells that get sequenced too, which complicates analysis of the scalp TCR repertoire. Lesional scalp, especially in alopecia totalis/universalis, showed higher clonality and more expanded CD8+ clones than normal scalp, suggesting antigenic drive. Shared TCR sequences between patients were less evident than in mice, which may be partly attributable to HLA diversity in the patient population.

This clone was picked up a small number of times. The specificity of this receptor is unknown. Base-call qualities are not available, and no considerably larger clone is one nucleotide away. The CDR3 covers 13 residues, taking in both the cysteine and the phenylalanine. Here the CDR3 DNA is all that survives: 39 bases in frame from base 1. The germline V gene provides CDR1 SGHAT and CDR2 FQNNGV. V loses 0 bases of germline sequence and J loses 5 bases, and the interval between the two ends is 4 bases. Library generation was performed with the immunoSEQ multiplex PCR assay. RNA was extracted from all samples and reverse transcribed into cDNA, which served as template for TCR sequencing. First-strand cDNA was synthesized with SuperScript III using a 2:1 mix of oligo-dT and random hexamers. A synthetic immune receptor repertoire was used to measure amplification bias, and any remaining bias was corrected computationally. Under the source paper's analysis protocol: Raw reads were preprocessed to remove errors, and CDR3 was defined according to IMGT conventions as the region from the conserved cysteine to phenylalanine. To get clonality, Shannon entropy was normalized by log2 of the number of productive unique TCRs and the result was subtracted from 1. Whether each scalp clone was CD4 or CD8 was inferred by checking scalp TCRbeta sequences against the CD4 and CD8 repertoires from sorted blood. TCRdb limited this immuneACCESS table to in-frame rearrangements with V and J called. A share of clones is missing; checked studies link under half to unresolved V genes, and the rest is unexplained. For V, J and clone size, that table is used; D and trimming come from the DNA. The table for this sample lists 150,000 to 200,000 clones; just under 60% of them were counted only once. The ten largest account for roughly 14% of the sample.

In light of the paper, this sample's time point label describes: baseline before oral tofacitinib. From alopecia areata patients, peripheral blood was collected along with lesional scalp punch biopsies. PBMCs were separated by density centrifugation and stained for CD3, CD4 and CD8, after which CD4+ and CD8+ T cells were sorted on a FACSAria. Sequences were derived from CD4+ T cells sorted from blood, sampled at week 0. This clonotype was sampled from a human donor with alopecia areata. Recombination linked TRBV11-2 to TRBJ2-2, with the identity of the D gene unclear. The DNA sequence is given as TGTGCCAGCAGCTTAGAACGGACCGGGGAGCTGTTTTTT. Translation gives CASSLERTGELFF.